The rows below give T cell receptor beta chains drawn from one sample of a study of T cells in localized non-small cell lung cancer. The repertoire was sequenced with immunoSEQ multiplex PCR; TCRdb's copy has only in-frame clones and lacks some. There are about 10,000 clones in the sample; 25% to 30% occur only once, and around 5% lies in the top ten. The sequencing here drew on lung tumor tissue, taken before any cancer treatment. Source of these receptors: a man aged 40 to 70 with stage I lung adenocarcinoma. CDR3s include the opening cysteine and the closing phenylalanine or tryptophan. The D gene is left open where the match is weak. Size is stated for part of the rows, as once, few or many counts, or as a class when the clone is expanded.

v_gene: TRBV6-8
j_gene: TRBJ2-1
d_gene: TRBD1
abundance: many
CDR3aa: CAITDGQGSYNEQFF
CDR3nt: TGTGCCATCACGGACGGACAGGGATCCTACAATGAGCAGTTCTTC

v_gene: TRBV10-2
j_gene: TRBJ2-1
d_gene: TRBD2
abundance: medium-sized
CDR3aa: CASSSRGGLEQFF
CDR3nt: TGCGCCAGCAGCAGCCGGGGGGGATTGGAGCAGTTCTTC

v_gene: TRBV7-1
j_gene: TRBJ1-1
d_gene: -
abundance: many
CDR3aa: CASRETLNTEAFF
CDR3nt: TGTGCCAGCAGAGAGACTTTGAACACTGAAGCTTTCTTT

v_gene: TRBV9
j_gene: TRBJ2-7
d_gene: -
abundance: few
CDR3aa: CASSVEGSDYEQYF
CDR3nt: TGTGCCAGCAGCGTAGAGGGCAGTGACTACGAGCAGTACTTC

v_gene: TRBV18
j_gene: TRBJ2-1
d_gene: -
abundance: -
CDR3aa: CASSPRLTGPVEGNEQFF
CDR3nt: TGTGCCAGCTCACCGCGTCTTACAGGGCCCGTCGAGGGCAATGAGCAGTTCTTC

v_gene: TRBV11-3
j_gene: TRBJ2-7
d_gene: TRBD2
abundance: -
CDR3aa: CASSLEGPGRGFPYEQYF
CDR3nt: TGTGCCAGCAGCTTAGAGGGGCCTGGGCGGGGGTTCCCCTACGAGCAGTACTTC

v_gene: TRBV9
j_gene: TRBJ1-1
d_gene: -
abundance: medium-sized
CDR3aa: CASSAESGPYTEAFF
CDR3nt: TGTGCCAGCAGCGCAGAGAGCGGGCCTTACACTGAAGCTTTCTTT

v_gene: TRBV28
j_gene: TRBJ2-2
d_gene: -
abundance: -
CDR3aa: CASKLRTVPNTGELFF
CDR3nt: TGTGCCAGCAAACTCAGGACGGTTCCGAACACCGGGGAGCTGTTTTTT

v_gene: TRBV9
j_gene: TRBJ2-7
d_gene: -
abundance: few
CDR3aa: CASSVGNQGEWSDEQYF
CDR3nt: TGTGCCAGCAGCGTAGGAAATCAGGGAGAATGGTCCGACGAGCAGTACTTC

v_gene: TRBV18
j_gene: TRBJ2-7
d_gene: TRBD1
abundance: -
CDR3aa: CASSGERGPNEQYF
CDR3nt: TGTGCCAGCTCAGGGGAAAGGGGGCCGAATGAGCAGTACTTC

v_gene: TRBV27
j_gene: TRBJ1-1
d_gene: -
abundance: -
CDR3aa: CASSLSINTEAFF
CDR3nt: TGTGCCAGCAGTTTATCGATTAACACTGAAGCTTTCTTT

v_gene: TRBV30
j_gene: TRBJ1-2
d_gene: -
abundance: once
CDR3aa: CAWSAYGRLDF
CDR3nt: TGTGCCTGGAGCGCGTACGGACGGCTGGACTTC

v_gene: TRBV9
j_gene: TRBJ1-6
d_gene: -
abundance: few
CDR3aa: CASSVAEGSYNSPLHF
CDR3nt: TGTGCCAGCAGCGTGGCTGAGGGCTCCTATAATTCACCCCTCCACTTT

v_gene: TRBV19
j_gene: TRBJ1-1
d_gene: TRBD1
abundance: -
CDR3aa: CASSPGTGGSEAFF
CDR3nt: TGTGCCAGTAGTCCCGGGACAGGGGGCTCGGAAGCTTTCTTT

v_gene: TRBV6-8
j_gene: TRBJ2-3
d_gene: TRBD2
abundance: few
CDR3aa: CASSDSRGGTDTQYF
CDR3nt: TGTGCCAGCAGTGACTCCCGGGGGGGAACAGATACGCAGTATTTT

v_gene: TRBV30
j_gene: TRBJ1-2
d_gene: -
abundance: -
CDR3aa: CAFNIANYGYTF
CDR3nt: TGTGCCTTCAATATAGCTAACTATGGCTACACCTTC

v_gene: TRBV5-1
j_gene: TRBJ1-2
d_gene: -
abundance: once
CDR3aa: CASSGGLNAGYGYTF
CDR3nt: TGCGCCAGCAGCGGGGGACTCAACGCAGGCTATGGCTACACCTTC

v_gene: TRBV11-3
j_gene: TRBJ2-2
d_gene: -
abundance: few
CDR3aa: CASSRTPPPNTGELFF
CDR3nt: TGTGCCAGCAGCCGGACTCCTCCTCCTAACACCGGGGAGCTGTTTTTT

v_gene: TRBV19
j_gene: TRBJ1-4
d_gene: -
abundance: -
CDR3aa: CASSIQRTGNEKLFF
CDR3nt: TGTGCCAGTAGTATCCAGCGGACCGGTAATGAAAAACTGTTTTTT

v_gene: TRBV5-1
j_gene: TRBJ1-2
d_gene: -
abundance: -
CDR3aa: CASSLRQALNYGYTF
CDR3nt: TGCGCCAGCAGCTTACGGCAGGCCTTAAACTATGGCTACACCTTC

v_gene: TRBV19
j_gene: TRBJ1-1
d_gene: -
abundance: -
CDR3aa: CASSIGLGSRAFF
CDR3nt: TGTGCCAGTAGTATTGGGTTGGGGTCTCGGGCTTTCTTT

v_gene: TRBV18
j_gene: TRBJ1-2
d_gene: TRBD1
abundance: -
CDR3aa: CASSPTGTGVDGYTF
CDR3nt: TGTGCCAGCTCACCAACCGGGACAGGGGTGGATGGCTACACCTTC

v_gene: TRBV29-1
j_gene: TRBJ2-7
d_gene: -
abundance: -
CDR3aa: CSVNGFSSYEQYF
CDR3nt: TGCAGCGTAAACGGATTCTCCTCCTACGAGCAGTACTTC

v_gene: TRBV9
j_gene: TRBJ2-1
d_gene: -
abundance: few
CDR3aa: CASSRGGLSNEQFF
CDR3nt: TGTGCCAGCAGCAGGGGGGGCCTTTCCAATGAGCAGTTCTTC

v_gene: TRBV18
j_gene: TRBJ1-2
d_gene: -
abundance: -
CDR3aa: CASSPLYSEGYTF
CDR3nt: TGTGCCAGCTCACCATTGTACTCTGAGGGCTACACCTTC

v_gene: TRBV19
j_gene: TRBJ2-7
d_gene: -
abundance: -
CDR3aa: CASSPTGSYEQYF
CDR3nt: TGTGCCAGTAGTCCTACAGGGTCCTACGAGCAGTACTTC

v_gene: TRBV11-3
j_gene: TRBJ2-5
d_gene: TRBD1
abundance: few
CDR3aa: CASSLPQGAQETQYF
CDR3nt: TGTGCCAGCAGCTTGCCCCAGGGGGCTCAAGAGACCCAGTACTTC

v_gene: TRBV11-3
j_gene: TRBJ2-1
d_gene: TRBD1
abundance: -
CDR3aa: CASSLGTGGYNEQFF
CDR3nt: TGTGCCAGCAGCTTAGGGACAGGGGGGTACAATGAGCAGTTCTTC

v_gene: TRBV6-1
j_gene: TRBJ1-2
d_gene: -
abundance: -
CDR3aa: CASSEAGSGAYGYTF
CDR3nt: TGTGCCAGCAGTGAAGCGGGCTCAGGGGCCTATGGCTACACCTTC

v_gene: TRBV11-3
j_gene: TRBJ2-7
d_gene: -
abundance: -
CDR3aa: CASSSGQSRAYEQYF
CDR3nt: TGTGCCAGCAGCTCCGGACAGTCTCGAGCCTACGAGCAGTACTTC

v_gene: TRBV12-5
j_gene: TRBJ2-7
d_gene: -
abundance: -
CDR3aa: CASGLVAYEQYF
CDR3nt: TGTGCTAGTGGTTTAGTCGCCTACGAGCAGTACTTC

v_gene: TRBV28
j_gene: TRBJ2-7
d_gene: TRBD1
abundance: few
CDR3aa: CASSSQDRGHEQYF
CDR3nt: TGTGCCAGCAGTTCCCAAGACAGGGGCCACGAGCAGTACTTC

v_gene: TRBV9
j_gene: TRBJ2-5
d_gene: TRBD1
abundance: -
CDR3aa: CASSETGVWEETQYF
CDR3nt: TGTGCCAGCAGTGAAACAGGGGTGTGGGAAGAGACCCAGTACTTC

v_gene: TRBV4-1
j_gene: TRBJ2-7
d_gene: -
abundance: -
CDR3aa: CASSHGGSSYEQYF
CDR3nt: TGCGCCAGCAGCCATGGAGGGAGCTCCTACGAGCAGTACTTC

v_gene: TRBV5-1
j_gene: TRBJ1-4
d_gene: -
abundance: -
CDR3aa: CASSLASGISSTNEKLFF
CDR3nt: TGCGCCAGCAGCTTGGCTTCAGGGATATCGTCAACTAATGAAAAACTGTTTTTT

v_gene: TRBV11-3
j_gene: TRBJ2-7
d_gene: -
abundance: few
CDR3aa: CASSPRPAAPYEQYF
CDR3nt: TGTGCCAGCAGCCCGCGGCCCGCCGCCCCCTACGAGCAGTACTTC

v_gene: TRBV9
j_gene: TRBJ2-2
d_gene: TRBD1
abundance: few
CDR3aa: CASSPIGQGNTGELFF
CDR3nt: TGTGCCAGCAGCCCTATCGGACAGGGAAACACCGGGGAGCTGTTTTTT

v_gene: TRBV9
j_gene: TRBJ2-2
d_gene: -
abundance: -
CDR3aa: CASSLGAFGEAELFF
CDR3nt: TGTGCCAGCAGTTTGGGGGCGTTTGGGGAAGCGGAGCTGTTTTTT

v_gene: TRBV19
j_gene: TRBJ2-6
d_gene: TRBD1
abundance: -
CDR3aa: CASSLRTGLSGANVLTF
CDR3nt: TGTGCCAGTAGTCTCCGGACAGGGCTCTCTGGGGCCAACGTCCTGACTTTC